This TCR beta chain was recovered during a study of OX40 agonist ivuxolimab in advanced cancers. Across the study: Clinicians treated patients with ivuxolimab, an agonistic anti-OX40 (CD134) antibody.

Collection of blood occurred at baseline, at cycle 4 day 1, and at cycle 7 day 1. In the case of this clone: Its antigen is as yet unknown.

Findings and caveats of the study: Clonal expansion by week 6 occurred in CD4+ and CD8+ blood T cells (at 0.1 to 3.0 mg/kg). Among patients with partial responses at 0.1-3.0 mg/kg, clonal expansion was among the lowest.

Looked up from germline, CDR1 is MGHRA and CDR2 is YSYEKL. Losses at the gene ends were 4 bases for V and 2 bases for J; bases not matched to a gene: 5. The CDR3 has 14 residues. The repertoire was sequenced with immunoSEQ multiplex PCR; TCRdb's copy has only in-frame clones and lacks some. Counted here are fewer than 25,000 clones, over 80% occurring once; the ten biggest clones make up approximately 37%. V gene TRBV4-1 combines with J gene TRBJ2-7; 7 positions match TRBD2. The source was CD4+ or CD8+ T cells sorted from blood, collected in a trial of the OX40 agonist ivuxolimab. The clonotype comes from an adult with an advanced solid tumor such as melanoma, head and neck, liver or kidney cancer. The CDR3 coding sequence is TGCGCCAGCAGCCCACGGACTAGTCCCTACGAGCAGTACTTC. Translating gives CASSPRTSPYEQYF.